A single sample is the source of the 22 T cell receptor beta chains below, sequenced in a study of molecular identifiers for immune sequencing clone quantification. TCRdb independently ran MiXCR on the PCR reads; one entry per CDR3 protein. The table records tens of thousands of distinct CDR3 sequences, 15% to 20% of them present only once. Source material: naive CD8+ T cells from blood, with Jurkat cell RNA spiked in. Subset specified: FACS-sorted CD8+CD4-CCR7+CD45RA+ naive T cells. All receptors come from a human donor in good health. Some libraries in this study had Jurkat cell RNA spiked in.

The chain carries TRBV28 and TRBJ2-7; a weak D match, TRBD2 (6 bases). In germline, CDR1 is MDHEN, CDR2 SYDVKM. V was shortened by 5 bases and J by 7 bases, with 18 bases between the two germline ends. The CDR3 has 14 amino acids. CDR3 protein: CASSPHRREREQYF. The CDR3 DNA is TGTGCCAGCAGTCCTCACCGACGGGAGAGGGAGCAGTACTTC.

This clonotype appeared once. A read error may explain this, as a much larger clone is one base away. CDR3 sequence: CASSRLATAGELFF. The DNA for the CDR3 is TGTGCCAGCAGTAGGCTAGCAACAGCCGGGGAGCTGTTTTTT. V is TRBV27 and J is TRBJ2-2; D perhaps matches TRBD2 (5 bases). CDR1 is MNHEY and CDR2 is SMNVEV in the germline V gene (reference sequence). The CDR3 is 14 amino acids. The germline V and J ends were trimmed by 5 bases and 6 bases, with 13 bases remaining between them.

The DNA for the CDR3 is TGTGCCAGCAGTTCCCCAGGGTTCGAGCAGTACTTC. Translated: CASSSPGFEQYF. The genes are TRBV27 and TRBJ2-7; D might be TRBD1 (5 bases). Looked up from germline, CDR1 is MNHEY and CDR2 is SMNVEV (reference sequence). The germline V and J ends were trimmed by 4 bases and 6 bases, with 10 bases remaining between them. The CDR3 sequence is 12 residues long.

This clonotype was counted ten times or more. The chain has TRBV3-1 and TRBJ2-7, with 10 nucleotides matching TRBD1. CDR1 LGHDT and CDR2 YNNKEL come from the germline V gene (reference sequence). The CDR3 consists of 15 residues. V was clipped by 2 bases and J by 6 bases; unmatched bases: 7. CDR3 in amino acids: CASSQPGTGDFEQYF. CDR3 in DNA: TGTGCCAGCAGCCAACCCGGGACAGGGGATTTCGAGCAGTACTTC.

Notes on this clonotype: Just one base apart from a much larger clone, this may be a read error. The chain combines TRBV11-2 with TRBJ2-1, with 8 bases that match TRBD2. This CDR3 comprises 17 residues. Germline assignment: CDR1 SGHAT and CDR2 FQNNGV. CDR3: CASSLAPGVTSGNEQSF. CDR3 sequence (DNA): TGTGCCAGCAGCTTAGCCCCAGGGGTTACTAGCGGCAATGAGCAGTCCTTC.

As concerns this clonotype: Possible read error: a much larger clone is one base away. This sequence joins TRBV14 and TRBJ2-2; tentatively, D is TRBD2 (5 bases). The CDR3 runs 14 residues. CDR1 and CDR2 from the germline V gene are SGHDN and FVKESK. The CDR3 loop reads CASRQILASGELFF. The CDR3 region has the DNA TGTGCCAGCCGCCAAATCCTAGCCAGCGGGGAGCTGTTTTTT.

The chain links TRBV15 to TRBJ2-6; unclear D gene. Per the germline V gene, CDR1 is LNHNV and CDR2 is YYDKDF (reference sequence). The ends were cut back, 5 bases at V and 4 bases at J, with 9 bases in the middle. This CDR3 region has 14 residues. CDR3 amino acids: CATSSFEGANVLTF. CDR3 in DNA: TGTGCCACCAGCTCCTTCGAGGGGGCCAACGTCCTGACTTTC.

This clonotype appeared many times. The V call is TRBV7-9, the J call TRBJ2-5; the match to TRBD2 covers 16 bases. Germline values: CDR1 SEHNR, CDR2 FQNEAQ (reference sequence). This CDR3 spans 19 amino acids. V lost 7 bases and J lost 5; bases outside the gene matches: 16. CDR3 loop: CASTEKPGTSGRAEETQYF. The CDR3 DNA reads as TGTGCCAGCACCGAGAAACCGGGGACTAGCGGGAGGGCCGAGGAGACCCAGTACTTC.

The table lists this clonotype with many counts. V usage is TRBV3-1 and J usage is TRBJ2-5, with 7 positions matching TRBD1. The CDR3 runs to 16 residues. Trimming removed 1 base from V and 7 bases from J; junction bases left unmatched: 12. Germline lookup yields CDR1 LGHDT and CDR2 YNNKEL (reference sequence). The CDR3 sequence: CASSQVMTGSSGTQYF. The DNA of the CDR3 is TGTGCCAGCAGCCAAGTCATGACAGGGTCAAGCGGGACCCAGTACTTC.

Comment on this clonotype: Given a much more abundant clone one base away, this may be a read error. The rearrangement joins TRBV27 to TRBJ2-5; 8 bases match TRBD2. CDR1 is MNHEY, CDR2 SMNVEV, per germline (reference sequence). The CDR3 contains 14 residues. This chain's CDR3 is CVSSLAGTEETQYF. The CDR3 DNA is TGTGTCAGCAGTTTAGCGGGGACTGAAGAGACCCAGTACTTC.

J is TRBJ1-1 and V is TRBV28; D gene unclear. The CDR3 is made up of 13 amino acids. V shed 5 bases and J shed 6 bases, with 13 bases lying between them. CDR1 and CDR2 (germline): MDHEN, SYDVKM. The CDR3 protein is CASSPRPGSEAFF. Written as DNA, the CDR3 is TGTGCCAGCAGTCCTCGGCCAGGCTCTGAAGCTTTCTTT.

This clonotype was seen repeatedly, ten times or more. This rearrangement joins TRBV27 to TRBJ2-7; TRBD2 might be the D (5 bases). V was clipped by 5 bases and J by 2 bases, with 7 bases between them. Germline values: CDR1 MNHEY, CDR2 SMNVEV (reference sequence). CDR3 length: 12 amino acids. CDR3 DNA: TGTGCCAGCAGTACGGGGACCTACGAGCAGTACTTC. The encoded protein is CASSTGTYEQYF.

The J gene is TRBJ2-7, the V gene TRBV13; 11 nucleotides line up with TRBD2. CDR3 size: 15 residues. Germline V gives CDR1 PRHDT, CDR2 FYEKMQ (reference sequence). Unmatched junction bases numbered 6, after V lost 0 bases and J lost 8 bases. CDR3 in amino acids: CASSLGGTSGYKQYF. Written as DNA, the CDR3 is TGTGCCAGCAGCTTAGGTGGGACTAGCGGTTACAAGCAGTACTTC.

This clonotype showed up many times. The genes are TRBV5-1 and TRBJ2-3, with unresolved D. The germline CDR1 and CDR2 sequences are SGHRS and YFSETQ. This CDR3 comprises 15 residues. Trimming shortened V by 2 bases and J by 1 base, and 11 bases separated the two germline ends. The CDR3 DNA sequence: TGCGCCAGCAGCTTAATTGATAGGGGCACAGATACGCAGTATTTT. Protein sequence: CASSLIDRGTDTQYF. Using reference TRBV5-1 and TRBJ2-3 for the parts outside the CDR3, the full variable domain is KAGVTQTPRYLIKTRGQQVTLSCSPISGHRSVSWYQQTPGQGLQFLFEYFSETQRNKGNFPGRFSGRQFSNSRSEMNVSTLELGDSALYLCASSLIDRGTDTQYFGPGTRLTVL.

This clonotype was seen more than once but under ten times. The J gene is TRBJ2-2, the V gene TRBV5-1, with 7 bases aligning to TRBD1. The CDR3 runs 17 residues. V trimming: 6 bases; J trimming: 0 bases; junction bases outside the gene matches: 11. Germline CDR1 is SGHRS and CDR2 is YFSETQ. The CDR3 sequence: CASTTALGTANTGELFF. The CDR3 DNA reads TGCGCCAGCACTACGGCCCTGGGGACAGCGAACACCGGGGAGCTGTTTTTT.

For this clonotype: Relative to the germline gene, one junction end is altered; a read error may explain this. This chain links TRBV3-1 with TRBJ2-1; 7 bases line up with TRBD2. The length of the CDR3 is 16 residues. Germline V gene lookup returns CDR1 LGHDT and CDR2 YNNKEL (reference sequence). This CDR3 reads CASSQDLAASYNEQLF. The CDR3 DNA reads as TGTGCCAGCAGCCAAGATCTAGCGGCCTCCTACAATGAGCAGCTCTTC.

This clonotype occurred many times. As DNA, the CDR3 is TGCAGTGCTTTTGATGGACAGGGCGACACTGAAGCTTTCTTT. It yields the protein CSAFDGQGDTEAFF. The chain uses TRBV20-1 and TRBJ1-1; TRBD1 matches at 8 bases. CDR3 size: 14 residues. Germline values: CDR1 DFQATT, CDR2 SNEGSKA (reference sequence). Trimming took 5 bases from V and 3 from J; bases not matched to a gene: 8.

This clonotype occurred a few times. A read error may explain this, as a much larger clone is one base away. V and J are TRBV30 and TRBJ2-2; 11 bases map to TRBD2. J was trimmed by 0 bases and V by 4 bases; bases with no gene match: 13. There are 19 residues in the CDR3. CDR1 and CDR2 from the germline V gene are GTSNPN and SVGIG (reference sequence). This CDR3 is CAWTTQGLADYANTGELFF. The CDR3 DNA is TGTGCCTGGACCACCCAGGGACTAGCGGATTATGCGAACACCGGGGAGCTGTTTTTT.

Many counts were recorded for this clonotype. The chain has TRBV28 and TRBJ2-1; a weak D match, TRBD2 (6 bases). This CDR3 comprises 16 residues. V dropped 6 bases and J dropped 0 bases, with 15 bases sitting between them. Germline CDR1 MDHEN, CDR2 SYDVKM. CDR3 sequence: CASSSPRESSYNEQFF. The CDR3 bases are TGTGCCAGCAGCTCCCCTCGGGAGAGCTCCTACAATGAGCAGTTCTTC.

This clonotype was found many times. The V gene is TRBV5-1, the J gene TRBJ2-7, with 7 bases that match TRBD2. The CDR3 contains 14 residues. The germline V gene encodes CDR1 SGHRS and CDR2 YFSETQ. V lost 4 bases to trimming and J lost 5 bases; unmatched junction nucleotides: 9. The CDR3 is CASSRGGGQNEQYF. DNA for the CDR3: TGCGCCAGCAGCAGAGGCGGGGGTCAAAACGAGCAGTACTTC. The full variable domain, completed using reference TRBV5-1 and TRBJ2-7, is KAGVTQTPRYLIKTRGQQVTLSCSPISGHRSVSWYQQTPGQGLQFLFEYFSETQRNKGNFPGRFSGRQFSNSRSEMNVSTLELGDSALYLCASSRGGGQNEQYFGPGTRLTVT.

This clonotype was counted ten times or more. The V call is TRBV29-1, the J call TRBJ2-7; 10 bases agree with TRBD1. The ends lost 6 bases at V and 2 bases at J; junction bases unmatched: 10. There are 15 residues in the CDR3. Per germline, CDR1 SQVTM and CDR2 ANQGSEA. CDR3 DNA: TGCAGCGTCAAAGGCGGGGGGACAGGGGCCTACGAGCAGTACTTC. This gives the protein CSVKGGGTGAYEQYF.

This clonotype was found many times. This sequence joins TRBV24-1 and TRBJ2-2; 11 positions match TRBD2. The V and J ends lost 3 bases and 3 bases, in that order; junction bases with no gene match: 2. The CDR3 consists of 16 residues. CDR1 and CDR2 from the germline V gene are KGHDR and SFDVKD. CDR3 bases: TGTGCCACCAGTGATCCGACTAGCGGGGACACCGGGGAGCTGTTTTTT. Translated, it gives CATSDPTSGDTGELFF.